The 30 T cell receptor beta chains below come from one sample, sequenced in a study of spatial heterogeneity in lung cancer. Specified time point: sample taken at primary tumor resection. Frozen PBMC, nontumor lung or tumor provided whole RNA, which was sequenced unsorted. One entry per CDR3 protein, called by TCRdb with MiXCR from the 5' RACE reads. The sample contains about 11,000 distinct CDR3 sequences, 6.3% of which appear only once. Sequenced here: PBMCs, sampled at surgery. These receptors all stem from a male donor with early-stage non-small cell lung cancer.

Notes on this clonotype: Being off target in a library aimed at alpha chains, this beta chain has a size of little meaning. The J gene is TRBJ2-7, the V gene TRBV7-2; D might be TRBD2 (7 bases). The germline V gene has CDR1 SGHTA and CDR2 FQGNSA. The V end lost 7 bases, the J end lost 5 bases, and 15 bases lay between the germline ends. The CDR3 extends over 13 amino acids. CDR3 sequence: CASTGGPANEQYF. CDR3 bases: TGTGCCAGCACCGGGGGGCCTGCCAACGAGCAGTACTTC.

The table lists this clonotype with many counts. The library was designed around alpha chains, so this beta chain is a stray read whose abundance carries little weight. V usage is TRBV29-1 and J usage is TRBJ2-2; TRBD2 agrees at 9 bases. Germline CDR1 SQVTM, CDR2 ANQGSEA. Losses at the gene ends were 7 bases for V and 7 bases for J; bases not matched to a gene: 13. CDR3 size: 15 residues. CDR3 in amino acids: CSAEGGRARNGELFF. CDR3 in DNA: TGCAGCGCCGAGGGCGGGAGGGCTAGGAACGGGGAGCTGTTTTTT.

Details on this clonotype: This beta chain slipped into a library made for alpha chains as a stray read, so its size is not meaningful. The rearrangement uses TRBV12-3 or TRBV12-4 and TRBJ1-6; D uncertain. This CDR3 is built from 20 residues. V lost 2 bases and J lost 0, with 20 bases in between. The CDR3 protein is CASSLRAGLQINSYNSPLHF. Here the CDR3 DNA reads TGTGCCAGCAGTTTAAGGGCGGGGTTGCAGATTAACTCCTATAATTCACCCCTCCACTTT.

This clonotype is classed as medium-sized. The library was built for alpha chains, so this beta chain is an off-target read and its size means little. CDR3 residues: CASSATGLYGYTF. The CDR3 bases are TGTGCCAGCAGTGCCACAGGTCTCTATGGCTACACCTTC. The chain joins TRBV6-1 to TRBJ1-2, with D perhaps TRBD1 (5 bases). V lost 4 bases and J 4 bases, leaving 10 bases between the germline ends. The CDR3 runs 13 residues. Per the germline V gene, CDR1 is MNHNS and CDR2 is SASEGT.

This clonotype is categorized as medium-sized (0.01 to 0.1%). Within a library made for alpha chains, this beta chain is off target, and its count is uninformative. The chain is built from TRBV28 and TRBJ2-7; D ambiguous. Trimming took off 7 bases at V and 4 bases at J, with 14 bases between the two ends. Looked up from germline, CDR1 is MDHEN and CDR2 is SYDVKM. The CDR3 spans 13 residues. The CDR3 sequence: CASIGINGYEQYF. The CDR3 nucleotides are TGTGCCAGCATTGGGATAAATGGGTACGAGCAGTACTTC.

This clonotype was detected a few times. Since it is a stray read in a library aimed at alpha chains, this beta chain has a size that is not meaningful. The CDR3 spells CASRGTGGRYEQYF. CDR3 nucleotides: TGTGCCAGCAGGGGGACAGGGGGTCGGTACGAGCAGTACTTC. V gene TRBV2 combines with J gene TRBJ2-7, with 11 bases matching TRBD1. The germline gives CDR1 SNHLY, CDR2 FYNNEI. V dropped 6 bases and J dropped 4; count of bases not matched to a gene: 5. The CDR3 is 14 residues long.

This clonotype qualifies as medium-sized. This beta chain turned up in a library designed for alpha chains; as an off-target read, its abundance says little. The chain joins TRBV5-1 to TRBJ2-1; the D is unclear. V was trimmed by 4 bases and J by 7 bases, leaving 9 bases between them. From germline, CDR1 is SGHRS and CDR2 YFSETQ. This CDR3 is built from 12 residues. The CDR3 is CASSALGNEQFF. Written as DNA, the CDR3 is TGCGCCAGCAGCGCACTCGGAAATGAGCAGTTCTTC.

This clonotype is medium-sized in the sample. This beta chain is an off-target read within a library intended for alpha chains, so its frequency means little. V usage is TRBV28 and J usage is TRBJ2-4; TRBD1 agrees at 8 bases. This CDR3 region has 15 residues. Germline V gene lookup returns CDR1 MDHEN and CDR2 SYDVKM. Germline trimming cut 5 bases from V and 5 bases from J; bases unmatched to any gene: 8. The chain's CDR3 is CASSTPGQAQNIQYF. DNA of the CDR3: TGTGCCAGCAGTACTCCGGGACAGGCCCAAAACATTCAGTACTTC.

This clonotype was recorded many times. This beta chain is an off-target read within a library intended for alpha chains, so its frequency means little. V gene TRBV6-5 combines with J gene TRBJ2-7, with D tentatively TRBD2 (6 bases). Per the germline V gene, CDR1 is MNHEY and CDR2 is SVGAGI. The CDR3 loop spans 19 amino acids. V was shortened by 6 bases and J by 0 bases, with 27 bases between the two germline ends. CDR3 sequence (DNA): TGTGCCAGCAGACGAGGGACTGGTTCGGGCGGCATCAGCTCCTACGAGCAGTACTTC. Amino acids: CASRRGTGSGGISSYEQYF.

As for this clonotype: Found in a library prepared for alpha chains, this beta chain is an off-target read, and its abundance has little meaning. The genes are TRBV27 and TRBJ1-2; perhaps TRBD1 as D (6 bases). Germline CDR1 and CDR2: MNHEY and SMNVEV (reference sequence). The CDR3 extends over 14 amino acids. Trimming took 6 bases from V and 3 from J, leaving 14 bases between them. CDR3 sequence (DNA): TGTGCCAGCAGAAACACACAGGGCTACTATGGCTACACCTTC. This codes for CASRNTQGYYGYTF.

This clonotype was counted ten times or more. This beta chain lies outside the target of a library built for alpha chains; its clone size means little. The rearrangement uses TRBV20-1 and TRBJ2-1, with D perhaps matching TRBD1 or TRBD2 (5 bases each). Germline assignment: CDR1 DFQATT and CDR2 SNEGSKA (reference sequence). V was pared by 6 bases and J by 1 base, with 10 bases between. This CDR3 comprises 13 residues. CDR3 bases: TGCAGTGCCGGGGCCCTATCCTACAATGAGCAGTTCTTC. It specifies CSAGALSYNEQFF.

This clonotype occurred many times. Because this beta chain is a stray read in a library intended to capture alpha chains, its abundance should not be given much weight. V usage is TRBV18 and J usage is TRBJ2-5, with D hard to call. Trimming left V 5 bases short and J 1 base short, with 11 bases between. The CDR3 length is 14 residues. CDR1 and CDR2 from the germline V gene are KGHSH and LQKENI. The CDR3 region is CASSIPNLQETQYF. The CDR3 nucleotides read TGTGCCAGCTCAATACCGAACCTCCAAGAGACCCAGTACTTC. Full variable domain (rest looked up from reference TRBV18 and TRBJ2-5): NAGVMQNPRHLVRRRGQEARLRCSPMKGHSHVYWYRQLPEEGLKFMVYLQKENIIDESGMPKERFSAEFPKEGPSILRIQQVVRGDSAAYFCASSIPNLQETQYFGPGTRLLVL.

There are many counts of this clonotype. As an off-target read in a library built for alpha chains, this beta chain has a frequency of little significance. J is TRBJ1-6 and V is TRBV20-1, with TRBD1 as a possible D gene (5 bases). V was pared by 1 base and J by 3 bases, with 13 bases between. This CDR3 contains 16 residues. Germline values: CDR1 DFQATT, CDR2 SNEGSKA (reference sequence). The CDR3 DNA sequence: TGCAGTGCTAGAGTTCGACGGCAGGGCTATAATTCACCCCTCCACTTT. This codes for CSARVRRQGYNSPLHF.

In its sample, this clonotype was seen many times. The size of this beta chain means little, since it is a stray read in a library made for alpha chains. DNA for the CDR3: TGCGCCAGCAGCCAGAACCCGGGACTAGCAGGATACAATGAGCAGTTCTTC. Its protein product is CASSQNPGLAGYNEQFF. V and J are TRBV4-3 and TRBJ2-1, with 9 bases lining up with TRBD2. J lost 4 bases, V lost 3 bases, and 10 bases had no gene match. Germline values: CDR1 LGHNA, CDR2 YSLEER. This CDR3 comprises 17 residues.

This clonotype is judged medium-sized. This beta chain is a stray read from a library made for alpha chains; its abundance is not meaningful. The V call is TRBV7-2, the J call TRBJ2-7; D not certain. V shed 5 bases and J shed 0 bases, with 11 bases lying between them. Germline V gives CDR1 SGHTA, CDR2 FQGNSA. The CDR3 spans 14 residues. CDR3 nucleotide sequence: TGTGCCAGCAGCCTGTCACAGAGCTCCTACGAGCAGTACTTC. Amino acid sequence: CASSLSQSSYEQYF.

A remark on this clonotype: The library was prepared for alpha chains; this beta chain is a stray read, so its frequency means little. The V and J genes are TRBV27 and TRBJ2-1; D is unclear. Germline CDR1 and CDR2: MNHEY and SMNVEV (reference sequence). CDR3 length: 13 amino acids. Trimming left V 3 bases short and J 2 bases short, with 5 bases between. The DNA of the CDR3 is TGTGCCAGCAGTTTGAACCCCTACAATGAGCAGTTCTTC. Protein product: CASSLNPYNEQFF.

This clonotype has a count of ten or more. This beta chain lies outside the target of a library built for alpha chains; its clone size means little. V is TRBV29-1 and J is TRBJ1-2; the D is unclear. Germline lookup yields CDR1 SQVTM and CDR2 ANQGSEA. V was shortened by 4 bases and J by 0 bases, with 9 bases between the two germline ends. The CDR3 contains 13 residues. This chain's CDR3 is CSVAAGANYGYTF. As DNA, the CDR3 is TGCAGCGTTGCGGCGGGAGCTAACTATGGCTACACCTTC.

The sample holds many counts of this clonotype. Being off target in a library aimed at alpha chains, this beta chain has a size of little meaning. This chain uses TRBV7-2 with TRBJ2-1; 7 nucleotides line up with TRBD2. The CDR3 sequence is 16 residues long. V was clipped by 5 bases and J by 0 bases; unmatched bases: 7. In germline, CDR1 is SGHTA, CDR2 FQGNSA. CDR3 nucleotide sequence: TGTGCCAGCAGCCCTGCGGGAGCCTTCTCCTACAATGAGCAGTTCTTC. The encoded protein is CASSPAGAFSYNEQFF.

A note on this clonotype: A library prepared for alpha chains yielded this beta chain as an off-target read; its size is of little meaning. This chain joins TRBV5-1 and TRBJ1-1, with D unresolved. The V and J ends lost 4 bases and 0 bases respectively, with 7 bases between them. Germline CDR1 SGHRS, CDR2 YFSETQ. The CDR3 is 13 residues long. CDR3 residues: CASSQQLNTEAFF. Here the CDR3 DNA reads TGCGCCAGCAGCCAGCAGCTGAACACTGAAGCTTTCTTT.

This clonotype was observed a few times. This beta chain is a stray read from a library made for alpha chains; its abundance is not meaningful. The rearrangement uses TRBV27 and TRBJ1-6; tentatively, D is TRBD1 (5 bases). V shed 7 bases and J shed 8 bases, with 21 bases lying between them. Per germline, CDR1 MNHEY and CDR2 SMNVEV (reference sequence). The length of the CDR3 is 16 residues. CDR3 bases: TGTGCCAGCACCCGACGCTGGGGCAGCTCAGATTCACCCCTCCACTTT. It codes for CASTRRWGSSDSPLHF.

By proportion, this clonotype is medium-sized (0.01 to 0.1%). With the library built for alpha chains, this beta chain is off target and its frequency is not meaningful. The gene calls are TRBV6-1 and TRBJ2-1; 10 positions agree with TRBD2. With V trimmed by 1 base and J by 7 bases, 4 bases remained unmatched. The V gene's germline CDR1 is MNHNS and CDR2 SASEGT. This CDR3 region has 15 residues. CDR3 in DNA: TGTGCCAGCAGTGAAGGGACTAGCGGCTTAAATGAGCAGTTCTTC. Translated, it gives CASSEGTSGLNEQFF.

This clonotype was recorded a few times. This beta chain is off target for a library built for alpha chains, so its abundance means little. The chain combines TRBV11-2 with TRBJ2-7; 12 nucleotides line up with TRBD2. This CDR3 region has 16 residues. The germline V gene encodes CDR1 SGHAT and CDR2 FQNNGV. J gave up 3 bases and V 2 bases, and 5 bases lay outside the gene matches. CDR3 in amino acids: CASSLLAGGPRYEQYF. The CDR3 DNA is TGTGCCAGCAGCTTACTAGCGGGAGGGCCCCGCTACGAGCAGTACTTC.

By share of the sample, this clonotype is medium-sized. Little can be read into the size of this beta chain, an off-target read in a library designed for alpha chains. This rearrangement joins TRBV7-9 to TRBJ1-1; TRBD1 matches at 7 bases. The length of the CDR3 is 15 residues. J lost 2 bases, V lost 1 base, and 4 bases had no gene match. Germline V lookup: CDR1 SEHNR, CDR2 FQNEAQ (reference sequence). The CDR3: CASSLETGANTEAFF. The CDR3, as DNA: TGTGCCAGCAGCTTAGAAACAGGGGCCAACACTGAAGCTTTCTTT.

This clonotype was picked up many times. Being off target in a library aimed at alpha chains, this beta chain has a size of little meaning. This chain uses TRBV7-2 with TRBJ2-1; 7 bases align to TRBD1. The CDR3 loop spans 13 amino acids. Germline V gene data show CDR1 as SGHTA and CDR2 as FQGNSA. The V gene end was trimmed by 6 bases and the J gene end by 10 bases; junction bases not matched to a gene: 9. The DNA of the CDR3 is TGTGCCAGCAGTCGATTCACAGGGGTGGAGCAGTTCTTC. The encoded protein is CASSRFTGVEQFF.

This clonotype has a count of ten or more. This beta chain is a stray read from a library made for alpha chains; its abundance is not meaningful. This sequence joins TRBV18 and TRBJ1-5; no clear D. The germline V gene has CDR1 KGHSH and CDR2 LQKENI. This CDR3 spans 12 amino acids. Trimming removed 6 bases from V and 6 bases from J, with 9 bases in between. The CDR3 loop is CASSRRGQPQHF. DNA for the CDR3: TGTGCCAGCTCCCGTCGGGGTCAGCCCCAGCATTTT.

Comment on this clonotype: This beta chain is an unintended read in a library built for alpha chains; its size means little. The rearrangement links TRBV5-1 to TRBJ2-7; TRBD1 matches at 12 bases. The CDR3 covers 16 residues. V was clipped by 3 bases and J by 5 bases; unmatched bases: 9. The germline gives CDR1 SGHRS, CDR2 YFSETQ. This CDR3 reads CASSWTGQGASHEQYF. As DNA, the CDR3 is TGCGCCAGCAGCTGGACGGGACAGGGGGCCTCTCACGAGCAGTACTTC. Full variable domain (outside the CDR3, taken from reference TRBV5-1 and TRBJ2-7): KAGVTQTPRYLIKTRGQQVTLSCSPISGHRSVSWYQQTPGQGLQFLFEYFSETQRNKGNFPGRFSGRQFSNSRSEMNVSTLELGDSALYLCASSWTGQGASHEQYFGPGTRLTVT.

As regards this clonotype: Found in a library prepared for alpha chains, this beta chain is an off-target read, and its abundance has little meaning. The V call is TRBV20-1, the J call TRBJ2-7, with TRBD1 matching over 12 bases. The germline CDR1 and CDR2 sequences are DFQATT and SNEGSKA (reference sequence). V dropped 1 base and J dropped 5; count of bases not matched to a gene: 3. The CDR3 is made up of 14 amino acids. CDR3 nucleotide sequence: TGCAGTGCTAGAGTGGGACAGGGGGCCCACGAGCAGTACTTC. Amino acid sequence: CSARVGQGAHEQYF.

This clonotype has just a few counts. This beta chain was picked up by a library intended for alpha chains and is off target, so its count carries little meaning. The chain has TRBV3-1 and TRBJ2-3; 7 nucleotides align to TRBD2. This CDR3 has 14 residues. Germline V gene sequence: CDR1 LGHDT, CDR2 YNNKEL (reference sequence). Trimming took 6 bases from V and 3 from J; bases not matched to a gene: 6. The CDR3 here is CASSPGGPTDTQYF. CDR3 nucleotide sequence: TGTGCCAGCAGTCCGGGGGGACCAACAGATACGCAGTATTTT.

This clonotype was seen many times. A library made for alpha chains picked up this beta chain off target, so its size means little. V is TRBV6-6 and J is TRBJ1-5; TRBD1 aligns across 7 bases. V was clipped by 5 bases and J by 5 bases; unmatched bases: 6. Germline V CDR1 and CDR2: MNHNY, SVGAGI (reference sequence). CDR3 length equals 14 residues. CDR3 nucleotides: TGTGCCAGCAGTAAGGGGACAGCTGATCAGCCCCAGCATTTT. Protein product: CASSKGTADQPQHF.

Concerning this clonotype itself: The library was built for alpha chains, so this beta chain is an off-target read and its size means little. The chain has TRBV6-2 or TRBV6-3 and TRBJ2-4; D is uncertain. This CDR3 region has 15 residues. Germline CDR1 MNHEY, CDR2 SVGEGT. Trimming pared 6 bases from V and 2 bases from J, leaving 14 bases between. The CDR3 region has the DNA TGTGCCAGCAGCTCGATCAGTCTGTCCAAAAACATTCAGTACTTC. Protein sequence: CASSSISLSKNIQYF.